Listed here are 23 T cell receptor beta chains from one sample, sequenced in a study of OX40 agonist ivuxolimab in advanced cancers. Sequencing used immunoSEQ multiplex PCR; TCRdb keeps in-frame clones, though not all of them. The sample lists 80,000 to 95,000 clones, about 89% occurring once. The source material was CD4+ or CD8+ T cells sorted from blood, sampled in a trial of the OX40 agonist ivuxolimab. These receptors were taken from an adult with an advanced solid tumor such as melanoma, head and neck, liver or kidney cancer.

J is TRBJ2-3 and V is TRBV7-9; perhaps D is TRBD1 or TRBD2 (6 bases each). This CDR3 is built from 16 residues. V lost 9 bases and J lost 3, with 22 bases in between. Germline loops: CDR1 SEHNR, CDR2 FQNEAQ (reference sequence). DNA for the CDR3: TGTGCCAGTTCAACGCCCGGGGGCCGAAGGACAGATACGCAGTATTTT. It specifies CASSTPGGRRTDTQYF.

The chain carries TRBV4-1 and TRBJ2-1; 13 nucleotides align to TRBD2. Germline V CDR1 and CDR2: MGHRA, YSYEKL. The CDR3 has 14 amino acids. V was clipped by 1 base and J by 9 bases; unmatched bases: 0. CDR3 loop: CASSQGLAGGEQFF. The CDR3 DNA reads TGCGCCAGCAGCCAAGGACTAGCGGGAGGTGAGCAGTTCTTC.

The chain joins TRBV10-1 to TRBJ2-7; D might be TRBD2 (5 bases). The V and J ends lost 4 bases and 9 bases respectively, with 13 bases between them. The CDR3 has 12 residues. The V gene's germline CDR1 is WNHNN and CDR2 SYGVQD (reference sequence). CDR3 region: CASSAAAGGQYF. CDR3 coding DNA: TGCGCCAGCAGTGCCGCGGCAGGAGGGCAGTACTTC.

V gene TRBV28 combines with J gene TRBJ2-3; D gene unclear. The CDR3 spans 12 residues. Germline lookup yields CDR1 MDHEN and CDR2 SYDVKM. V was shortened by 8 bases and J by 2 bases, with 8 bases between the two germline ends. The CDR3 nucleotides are TGTGCCAGCGGAAGCACCACAGATACGCAGTATTTT. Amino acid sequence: CASGSTTDTQYF.

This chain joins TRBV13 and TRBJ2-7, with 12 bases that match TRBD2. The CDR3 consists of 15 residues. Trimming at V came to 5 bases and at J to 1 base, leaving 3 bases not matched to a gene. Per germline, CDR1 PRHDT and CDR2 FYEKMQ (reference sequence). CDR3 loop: CASSPGLAGSYEQYF. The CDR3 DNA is TGTGCCAGCAGCCCGGGACTAGCGGGTTCCTACGAGCAGTACTTC.

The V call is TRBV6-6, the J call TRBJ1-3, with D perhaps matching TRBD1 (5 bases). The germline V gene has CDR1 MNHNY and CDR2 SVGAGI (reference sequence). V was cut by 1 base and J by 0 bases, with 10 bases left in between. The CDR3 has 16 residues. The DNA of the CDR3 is TGTGCCAGCAGTTACTTGGGGCGGCTCTCTGGAAACACCATATATTTT. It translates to CASSYLGRLSGNTIYF.

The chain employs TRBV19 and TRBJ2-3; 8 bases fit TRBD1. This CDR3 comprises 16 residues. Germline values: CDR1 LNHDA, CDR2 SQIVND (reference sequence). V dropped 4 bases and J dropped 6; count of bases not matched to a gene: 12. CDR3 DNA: TGTGCCAGTAGTACCCGAGACAGGGGACTTCGGGATACGCAGTATTTT. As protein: CASSTRDRGLRDTQYF.

As DNA, the CDR3 is TGCGCCAGCAGTGAGACCGCTAGCGGGAGAGAGACCCAGTACTTC. Protein product: CASSETASGRETQYF. The chain has TRBV10-1 and TRBJ2-5; 10 bases are shared with TRBD2. Germline-derived CDR1 and CDR2 are WNHNN and SYGVQD (reference sequence). This CDR3 is built from 15 residues. V shed 2 bases and J 4 bases; nucleotides not matched to a gene: 4.

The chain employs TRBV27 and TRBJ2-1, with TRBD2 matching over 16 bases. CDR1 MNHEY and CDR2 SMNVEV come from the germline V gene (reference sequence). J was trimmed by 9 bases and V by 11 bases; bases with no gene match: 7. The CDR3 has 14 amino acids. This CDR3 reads CACWGLAGGGEQFF. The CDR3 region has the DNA TGTGCCTGTTGGGGACTAGCGGGGGGGGGTGAGCAGTTCTTC.

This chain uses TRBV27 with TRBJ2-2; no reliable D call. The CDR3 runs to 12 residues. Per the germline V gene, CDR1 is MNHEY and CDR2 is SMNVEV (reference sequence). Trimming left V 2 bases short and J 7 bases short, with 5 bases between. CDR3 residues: CASSLKDGELFF. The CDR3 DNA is TGTGCCAGCAGTTTAAAGGACGGGGAGCTGTTTTTT.

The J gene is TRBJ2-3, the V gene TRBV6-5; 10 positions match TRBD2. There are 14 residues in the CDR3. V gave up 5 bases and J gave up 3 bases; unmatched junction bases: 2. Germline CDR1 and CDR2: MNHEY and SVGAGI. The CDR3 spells CASSTGLATDTQYF. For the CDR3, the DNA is TGTGCCAGCAGTACGGGACTAGCGACAGATACGCAGTATTTT.

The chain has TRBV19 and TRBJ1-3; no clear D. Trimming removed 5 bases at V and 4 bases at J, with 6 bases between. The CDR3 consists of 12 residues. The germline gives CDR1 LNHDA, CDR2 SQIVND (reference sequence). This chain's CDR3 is CASSAQGNTIYF. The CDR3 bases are TGTGCCAGTAGTGCACAGGGAAACACCATATATTTT.

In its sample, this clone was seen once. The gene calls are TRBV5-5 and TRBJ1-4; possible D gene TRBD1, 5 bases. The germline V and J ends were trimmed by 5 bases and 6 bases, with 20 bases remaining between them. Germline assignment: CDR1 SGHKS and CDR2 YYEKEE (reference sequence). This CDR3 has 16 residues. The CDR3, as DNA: TGTGCCAGCAGGCCGGGACTCCAATGGGGCGATGAAAAACTGTTTTTT. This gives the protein CASRPGLQWGDEKLFF.

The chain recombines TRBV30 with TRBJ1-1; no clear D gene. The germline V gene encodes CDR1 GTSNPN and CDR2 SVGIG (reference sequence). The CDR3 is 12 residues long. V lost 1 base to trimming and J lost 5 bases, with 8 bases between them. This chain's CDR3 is CAWSGYKTEAFF. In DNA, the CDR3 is TGTGCCTGGAGTGGTTACAAGACTGAAGCTTTCTTT.

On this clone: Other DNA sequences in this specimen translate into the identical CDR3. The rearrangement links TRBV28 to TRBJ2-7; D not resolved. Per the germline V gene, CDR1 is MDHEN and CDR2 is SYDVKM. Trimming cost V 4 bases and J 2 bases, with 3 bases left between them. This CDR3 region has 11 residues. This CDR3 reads CASSSPYEQYF. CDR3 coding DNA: TGTGCCAGCAGTTCCCCCTACGAGCAGTACTTC. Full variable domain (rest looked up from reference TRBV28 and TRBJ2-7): DVKVTQSSRYLVKRTGEKVFLECVQDMDHENMFWYRQDPGLGLRLIYFSYDVKMKEKGDIPEGYSVSREKKERFSLILESASTNQTSMYLCASSSPYEQYFGPGTRLTVT.

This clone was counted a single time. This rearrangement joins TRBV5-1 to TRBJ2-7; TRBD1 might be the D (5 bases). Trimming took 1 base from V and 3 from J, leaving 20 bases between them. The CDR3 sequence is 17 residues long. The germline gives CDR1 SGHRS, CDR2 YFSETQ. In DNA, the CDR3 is TGCGCCAGCAGCTTGCAGGGCACCGTCCCACTTATCTACGAGCAGTACTTC. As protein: CASSLQGTVPLIYEQYF.

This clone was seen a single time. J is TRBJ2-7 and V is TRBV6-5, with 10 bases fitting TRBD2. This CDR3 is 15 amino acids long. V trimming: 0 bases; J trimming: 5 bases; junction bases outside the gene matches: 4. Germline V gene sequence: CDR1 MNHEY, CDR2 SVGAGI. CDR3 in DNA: TGTGCCAGCAGTTACTCCAACCTAGCGGGAGACGAGCAGTACTTC. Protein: CASSYSNLAGDEQYF.

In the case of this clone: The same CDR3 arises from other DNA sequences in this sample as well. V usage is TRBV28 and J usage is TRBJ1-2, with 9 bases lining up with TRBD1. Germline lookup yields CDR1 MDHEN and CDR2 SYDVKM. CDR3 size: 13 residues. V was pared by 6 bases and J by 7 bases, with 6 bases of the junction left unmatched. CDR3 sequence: CASSRGQGGGYTF. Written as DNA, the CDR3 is TGTGCCAGCAGCCGGGGACAGGGTGGTGGCTACACCTTC.

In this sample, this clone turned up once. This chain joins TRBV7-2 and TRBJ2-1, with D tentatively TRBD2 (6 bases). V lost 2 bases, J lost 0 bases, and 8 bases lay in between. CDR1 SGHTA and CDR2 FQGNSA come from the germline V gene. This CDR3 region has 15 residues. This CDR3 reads CASSLSGFSYNEQFF. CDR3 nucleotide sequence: TGTGCCAGCAGCTTAAGCGGGTTCTCCTACAATGAGCAGTTCTTC.

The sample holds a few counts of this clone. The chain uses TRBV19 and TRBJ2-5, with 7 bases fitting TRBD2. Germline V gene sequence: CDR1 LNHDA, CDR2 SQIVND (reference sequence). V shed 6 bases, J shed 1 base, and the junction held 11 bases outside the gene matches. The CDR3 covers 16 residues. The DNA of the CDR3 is TGTGCCAGTAGCGGCCCCGGGGCGGGAGCCCAAGAGACCCAGTACTTC. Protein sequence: CASSGPGAGAQETQYF.

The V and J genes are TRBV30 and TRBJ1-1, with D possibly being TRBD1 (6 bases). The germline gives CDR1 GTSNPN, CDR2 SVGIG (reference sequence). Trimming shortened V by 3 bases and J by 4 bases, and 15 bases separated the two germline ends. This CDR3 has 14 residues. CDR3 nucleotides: TGTGCCTGGAGGCCACAGGGTTCGGTCACTGAAGCTTTCTTT. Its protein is CAWRPQGSVTEAFF. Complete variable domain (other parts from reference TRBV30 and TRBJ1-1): SQTIHQWPATLVQPVGSPLSLECTVEGTSNPNLYWYRQAAGRGLQLLFYSVGIGQISSEVPQNLSASRPQDRQFILSSKKLLLSDSGFYLCAWRPQGSVTEAFFGQGTRLTVV.

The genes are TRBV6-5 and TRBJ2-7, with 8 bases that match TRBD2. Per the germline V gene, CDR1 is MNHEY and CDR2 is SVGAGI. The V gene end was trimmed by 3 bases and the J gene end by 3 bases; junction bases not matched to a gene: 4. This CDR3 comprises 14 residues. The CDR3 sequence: CASSYGRGGYEQYF. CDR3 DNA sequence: TGTGCCAGCAGTTATGGACGGGGGGGCTACGAGCAGTACTTC.

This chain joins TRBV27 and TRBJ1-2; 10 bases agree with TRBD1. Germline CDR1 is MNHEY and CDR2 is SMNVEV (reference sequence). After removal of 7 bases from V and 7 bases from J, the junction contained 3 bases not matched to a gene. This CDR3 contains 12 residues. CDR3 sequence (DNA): TGTGCCAGCAAGGGACAGGGGCTTGGCTACACCTTC. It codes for CASKGQGLGYTF.